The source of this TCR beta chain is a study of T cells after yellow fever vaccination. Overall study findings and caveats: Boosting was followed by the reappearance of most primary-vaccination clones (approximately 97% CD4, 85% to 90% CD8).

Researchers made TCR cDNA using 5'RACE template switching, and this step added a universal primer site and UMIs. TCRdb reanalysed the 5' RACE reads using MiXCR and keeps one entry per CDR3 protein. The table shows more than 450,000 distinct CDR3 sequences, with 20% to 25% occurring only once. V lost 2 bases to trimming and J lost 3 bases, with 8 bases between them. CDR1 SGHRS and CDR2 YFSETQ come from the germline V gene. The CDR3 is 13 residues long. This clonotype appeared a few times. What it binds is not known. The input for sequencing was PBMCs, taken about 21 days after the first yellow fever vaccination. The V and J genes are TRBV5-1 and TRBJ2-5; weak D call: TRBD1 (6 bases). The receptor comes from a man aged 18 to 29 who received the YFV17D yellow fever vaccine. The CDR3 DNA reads TGCGCCAGCAGCTTATACAGGGAAGAGACCCAGTACTTC. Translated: CASSLYREETQYF. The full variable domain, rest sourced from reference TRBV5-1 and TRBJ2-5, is KAGVTQTPRYLIKTRGQQVTLSCSPISGHRSVSWYQQTPGQGLQFLFEYFSETQRNKGNFPGRFSGRQFSNSRSEMNVSTLELGDSALYLCASSLYREETQYFGPGTRLLVL.